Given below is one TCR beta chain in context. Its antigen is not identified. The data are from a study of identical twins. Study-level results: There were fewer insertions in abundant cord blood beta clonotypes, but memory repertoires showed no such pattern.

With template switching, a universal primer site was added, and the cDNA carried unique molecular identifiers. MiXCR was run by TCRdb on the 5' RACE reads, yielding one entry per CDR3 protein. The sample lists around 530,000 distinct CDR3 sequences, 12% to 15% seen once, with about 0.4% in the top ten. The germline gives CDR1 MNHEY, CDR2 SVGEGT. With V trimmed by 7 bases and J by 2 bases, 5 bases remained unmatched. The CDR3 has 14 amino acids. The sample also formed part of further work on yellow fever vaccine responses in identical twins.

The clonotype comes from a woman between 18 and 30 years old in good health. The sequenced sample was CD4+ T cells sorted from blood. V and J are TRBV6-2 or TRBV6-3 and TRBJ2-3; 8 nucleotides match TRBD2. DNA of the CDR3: TGTGCCAGCATAAGAGCGGGGGCCACAGATACGCAGTATTTT. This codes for CASIRAGATDTQYF.